This is a list of T cell receptor beta chains from one sample in a study of CD8 T cells in ankylosing spondylitis. In TCRdb, the 5' RACE reads were re-called with MiXCR into one record per CDR3 protein. The data contain about 250,000 distinct CDR3 sequences, 20% to 30% of them singletons. Material: blood, either unsorted or a sorted T cell fraction (not recorded which). The receptors derive from a male donor with ankylosing spondylitis or in good health (not recorded which). Each CDR3 is given with its conserved first and last residue. D genes are given only for firm matches. Size values are once, few and many counts, or a class for expanded clones, and some rows have none.

clone size	D gene	J gene	V gene	CDR3 DNA	CDR3 protein
-	TRBD2	TRBJ2-2	TRBV7-6	TGTGCCAGCAGCTTGACTAGCGGGGGAAGTACGAACACCGGGGAGCTGTTTTTT	CASSLTSGGSTNTGELFF
many	-	TRBJ1-2	TRBV20-1	TGCAGTGCTAGAGCTATCACAGGGTTTGGCTACACCTTC	CSARAITGFGYTF
-	-	TRBJ1-2	TRBV10-3	TGTGCCATCAAGGCCTACTTAACATTAGGCTACACCTTC	CAIKAYLTLGYTF
many	-	TRBJ2-7	TRBV20-1	TGCAGTGCTGACTTCGGCCAGGCTGCCTACGAGCAGTACTTC	CSADFGQAAYEQYF
-	-	TRBJ2-1	TRBV7-2	TGTGCCAGCAGCTTATGGGCAGGCAATGAGCAGTTCTTC	CASSLWAGNEQFF
few	-	TRBJ2-5	TRBV20-1	TGCAGTGCTAGAGGTTCATACCAAGAGACCCAGTACTTC	CSARGSYQETQYF
-	TRBD2	TRBJ2-3	TRBV6-5	TGTGCCAGCAGTTACAGGACTAGCGGGGGGACAGATACGCAGTATTTT	CASSYRTSGGTDTQYF
-	-	TRBJ1-5	TRBV20-1	TGCAGTGCTAGTAGCGAAGGGACGGGAGGGGATCAGCCCCAGCATTTT	CSASSEGTGGDQPQHF
many	TRBD1	TRBJ2-5	TRBV20-1	TGCAGTGAGCTAAAGGGGGCCGGGGAGACCCAGTACTTC	CSELKGAGETQYF
-	TRBD2	TRBJ2-2	TRBV4-2	TGTGCCAGCAGCCAAGAAGGACTAGCCTTGAACACCGGGGAGCTGTTTTTT	CASSQEGLALNTGELFF
many	TRBD2	TRBJ2-3	TRBV18	TGTGCCAGCTCACCCGAGGGAGGGCGAAATACGCAGTATTTT	CASSPEGGRNTQYF
-	TRBD2	TRBJ2-7	TRBV12-3/TRBV12-4	TGTGCCAGCAGTCCGCTACTAGCGGGGTACGAGCAGTACTTC	CASSPLLAGYEQYF
many	TRBD1	TRBJ2-1	TRBV20-1	TGCAGTGCTAGAGAAGGGACAGATTACAATGAGCAGTTCTTC	CSAREGTDYNEQFF
few	-	TRBJ2-1	TRBV10-3	TGTGCCATCAGTGAGGACAGCTCCTACAATGAGCAGTTCTTC	CAISEDSSYNEQFF
-	-	TRBJ1-3	TRBV7-9	TGTGCCAGCAGCTTTTCGATGGGGACCGAAGCTCAGGATTTT	CASSFSMGTEAQDF
-	-	TRBJ2-2	TRBV7-2	TGTGCCAGCAGCTTAGTCGGCGGCGGTACCGGGGAGCTGTTTTTT	CASSLVGGGTGELFF
-	-	TRBJ1-2	TRBV12-3/TRBV12-4	TGTGCCAGCAGTTTAATTGGACCAACGGGCTACACCTTC	CASSLIGPTGYTF
many	TRBD1	TRBJ2-3	TRBV11-2	TGTGCCAGCAGCTTACACGACAGGGGGCAAGATACGCAGTATTTT	CASSLHDRGQDTQYF
few	-	TRBJ2-1	TRBV6-2/TRBV6-3	TGTGCCAGCCAAAGGGGTGGGCTAGCCGATCCCTACAATGAGCAGTTCTTC	CASQRGGLADPYNEQFF
-	-	TRBJ2-3	TRBV20-1	TGCAGTGCTAGAGATCAGGGTGGCGGCACAGATACGCAGTATTTT	CSARDQGGGTDTQYF
many	TRBD2	TRBJ2-1	TRBV12-3/TRBV12-4	TGTGCCAGCAGTTTAATACTAGCGGGAGGCCATGAGCAGTTCTTC	CASSLILAGGHEQFF
-	-	TRBJ2-3	TRBV20-1	TGCAGTGCTAGCCGGGGGGCCGGAGATACGCAGTATTTT	CSASRGAGDTQYF
few	-	TRBJ1-2	TRBV19	TGTGCCAGTAGAAGCGGCCCAAGCAGCCCTAACTATGGCTACACCTTC	CASRSGPSSPNYGYTF
-	TRBD2	TRBJ2-1	TRBV20-1	TGCAGTGCTTCTGCTTCGGGGGGGCCCGCGGGGGAGCAGTTCTTC	CSASASGGPAGEQFF
many	-	TRBJ2-5	TRBV11-2	TGTGCCAGCAGCGCACAGGGCATGGAGACCCAGTACTTC	CASSAQGMETQYF
-	-	TRBJ1-6	TRBV10-3	TGTGCCATCAGTGAGTTCGGGCAGGGCTGGGGTAATTCACCCCTCCACTTT	CAISEFGQGWGNSPLHF
once	-	TRBJ1-2	TRBV3-1	TGTGCCAGCAGCCACTTTGGGACGGATGGCTACACCTTC	CASSHFGTDGYTF
-	-	TRBJ1-1	TRBV20-1	TGCAGTGCTAAGGCAGGGTTCATGAACACTGAAGCTTTCTTT	CSAKAGFMNTEAFF
many	TRBD2	TRBJ2-3	TRBV5-1	TGCGCCAGCAGCTTGGCGGGGACTAGCCGGGGGGATACGCAGTATTTT	CASSLAGTSRGDTQYF
few	TRBD1	TRBJ2-5	TRBV10-2	TGCGCCAGCCGACAGGGGGTATCGGAGACCCAGTACTTC	CASRQGVSETQYF
-	-	TRBJ2-3	TRBV2	TGTGCCAGCAGTGCTACCGGGACGGTGAGCACAGATACGCAGTATTTT	CASSATGTVSTDTQYF
-	-	TRBJ2-5	TRBV7-9	TGTGCCAGCAGCTTACTCGCACTGCGGGAGACCCAGTACTTC	CASSLLALRETQYF